One sample yielded the 6 T cell receptor beta chains listed below, sequenced in a study of control samples from healthy donors and cancer patients. Repertoires were generated with immunoSEQ multiplex PCR, while TCRdb's copy carries only in-frame clones and drops some. The sample includes about 180,000 clones, 90% of them seen just once. The sample was blood. These receptor sequences come from a woman aged 45 to 65 in good health.

The chain has TRBV30 and TRBJ2-1; TRBD2 aligns across 7 bases. V shed 0 bases, J shed 11 bases, and the junction held 7 bases outside the gene matches. This CDR3 comprises 13 residues. The germline V gene encodes CDR1 GTSNPN and CDR2 SVGIG (reference sequence). The CDR3 loop reads CAWSVLAPRQQFF. In DNA form, the CDR3 reads TGTGCCTGGAGTGTACTAGCGCCCAGACAGCAGTTCTTC. The full variable domain, completed using reference TRBV30 and TRBJ2-1, is SQTIHQWPATLVQPVGSPLSLECTVEGTSNPNLYWYRQAAGRGLQLLFYSVGIGQISSEVPQNLSASRPQDRQFILSSKKLLLSDSGFYLCAWSVLAPRQQFFGPGTRLTVL.

The chain joins TRBV24-1 to TRBJ2-7, with 11 bases identical to TRBD1. The CDR3 extends over 16 amino acids. Germline-derived CDR1 and CDR2 are KGHDR and SFDVKD. The V segment lost 3 bases and the J segment 0 bases; nucleotides outside the gene matches: 3. The CDR3 sequence: CATSDRGQGGSYEQYF. Here the CDR3 DNA reads TGTGCCACCAGTGATCGGGGACAGGGGGGCTCCTACGAGCAGTACTTC.

The V call is TRBV5-1, the J call TRBJ1-4; D not certain. V was cut by 3 bases and J by 4 bases, with 10 bases left in between. The CDR3 length is 14 residues. CDR1 and CDR2 from the germline V gene are SGHRS and YFSETQ. DNA for the CDR3: TGCGCCAGCAGCTCCGGCGGAGGTAATGAAAAACTGTTTTTT. Encoded protein: CASSSGGGNEKLFF. The whole variable domain, filled in from reference TRBV5-1 and TRBJ1-4, reads KAGVTQTPRYLIKTRGQQVTLSCSPISGHRSVSWYQQTPGQGLQFLFEYFSETQRNKGNFPGRFSGRQFSNSRSEMNVSTLELGDSALYLCASSSGGGNEKLFFGSGTQLSVL.

This clone has a single count. The CDR3 region is CAISVNRDYEQYF. As DNA, the CDR3 is TGTGCCATCAGTGTGAACAGAGACTACGAGCAGTACTTC. This chain connects TRBV10-3 to TRBJ2-7; D gene uncertain. The CDR3 spans 13 residues. Germline CDR1 is ENHRY and CDR2 is SYGVKD. V dropped 4 bases and J dropped 3 bases, with 10 bases sitting between them.

The genes are TRBV27 and TRBJ2-5; no clear D. Germline CDR1 is MNHEY and CDR2 is SMNVEV (reference sequence). The length of the CDR3 is 13 residues. The V end lost 2 bases, the J end lost 1 base, and 5 bases lay between the germline ends. In DNA form, the CDR3 reads TGTGCCAGCAGTTTAAACCCCCAAGAGACCCAGTACTTC. The encoded protein is CASSLNPQETQYF.

The chain employs TRBV5-6 and TRBJ1-2; maybe TRBD1 (6 bases). Germline V gene lookup returns CDR1 SGHDT and CDR2 YYEEEE. The CDR3 covers 14 residues. Trimming pared 4 bases from V and 4 bases from J, leaving 14 bases between. In DNA form, the CDR3 reads TGTGCCAGCAGCCTTCCAGGACAGCTCTATGGCTACACCTTC. Protein sequence: CASSLPGQLYGYTF.